This passage covers 20 T cell receptor beta chains from one sample sequenced in a study of cytomegalovirus exposure and HLA in healthy donors. The data were produced by immunoSEQ multiplex PCR, yet TCRdb's version contains in-frame clones alone and is incomplete. Among some 140,000 clones, roughly nine tenths were seen once, and the ten largest hold about 2.8%. Sequenced input: PBMCs. Source of these receptors: a man between 18 and 29 years old in good health and CMV-seronegative.

This clone was detected only a few times. This chain joins TRBV7-9 and TRBJ1-1, with D tentatively TRBD1 (6 bases). CDR1 SEHNR and CDR2 FQNEAQ come from the germline V gene (reference sequence). V gave up 5 bases and J gave up 10 bases, with 14 bases separating them. The CDR3 spans 12 residues. CDR3 residues: CASSLGGLRAFF. The CDR3 DNA reads as TGTGCCAGCAGCCTAGGGGGGCTGCGAGCTTTCTTT.

DNA for the CDR3: TGTGCCAGCAGCTTAGGAGGGTTCACTGAAGCTTTCTTT. Translation: CASSLGGFTEAFF. The J gene is TRBJ1-1, the V gene TRBV11-2; D is unresolved. Germline-derived CDR1 and CDR2 are SGHAT and FQNNGV. This CDR3 comprises 13 residues. Trimming cost V 1 base and J 4 bases, with 7 bases left between them.

This chain links TRBV30 with TRBJ1-5; 7 positions agree with TRBD1. CDR1 GTSNPN and CDR2 SVGIG come from the germline V gene (reference sequence). CDR3 length: 14 amino acids. The junction had 7 bases not matched to a gene; V was cut back by 1 base and J by 7 bases. This CDR3 is CAWSAIGGGQPQHF. CDR3 bases: TGTGCCTGGAGTGCTATAGGGGGCGGCCAGCCCCAGCATTTT.

The chain combines TRBV27 with TRBJ1-2, with D possibly matching TRBD1 (5 bases). This CDR3 comprises 14 residues. The germline V gene encodes CDR1 MNHEY and CDR2 SMNVEV (reference sequence). Trimming removed 1 base from V and 6 bases from J, with 12 bases in between. CDR3 sequence: CASSLWQGRNGYTF. The CDR3 region has the DNA TGTGCCAGCAGTTTATGGCAGGGCCGGAATGGCTACACCTTC.

As regards this clone: Different DNA sequences within this sample yield the same CDR3. The V and J genes are TRBV30 and TRBJ2-1; D perhaps matches TRBD2 (5 bases). The germline V and J ends were trimmed by 5 bases and 8 bases, with 10 bases remaining between them. Looked up from germline, CDR1 is GTSNPN and CDR2 is SVGIG (reference sequence). The length of the CDR3 is 11 residues. The CDR3 DNA reads as TGTGCCTGGTCCGGGGTAGATGAGCAGTTCTTC. Residues: CAWSGVDEQFF.

The chain has TRBV7-8 and TRBJ2-7, with TRBD2 matching over 8 bases. This CDR3 is built from 14 residues. Germline loops: CDR1 SGHVS, CDR2 FQNEAQ. Trimming cost V 2 bases and J 3 bases; bases outside gene matches: 3. DNA of the CDR3: TGTGCCAGCAGCTTACGGGGGGGCCGCTACGAGCAGTACTTC. Its protein is CASSLRGGRYEQYF. Full variable domain (remainder filled in from reference TRBV7-8 and TRBJ2-7): GAGVSQSPRYKVAKRGQDVALRCDPISGHVSLFWYQQALGQGPEFLTYFQNEAQLDKSGLPSDRFFAERPEGSVSTLKIQRTQQEDSAVYLCASSLRGGRYEQYFGPGTRLTVT.

The chain couples TRBV5-8 to TRBJ2-7; D not resolved. CDR1 is SGHTS, CDR2 YDEGEE, per germline. The CDR3 runs 14 residues. Deletions cut 0 bases from V and 2 bases from J, with 9 bases between. CDR3 protein: CASSLGHTTYEQYF. The CDR3 nucleotides read TGTGCCAGCAGCTTGGGTCACACTACCTACGAGCAGTACTTC. The whole variable domain, filled in from reference TRBV5-8 and TRBJ2-7, reads EAGVTQSPTHLIKTRGQQATLRCSPISGHTSVYWYQQALGLGLQFLLWYDEGEERNRGNFPPRFSGRQFPNYSSELNVNALELEDSALYLCASSLGHTTYEQYFGPGTRLTVT.

The chain has TRBV10-3 and TRBJ2-2; D may be TRBD2 (5 bases). Trimming pared 8 bases from V and 1 base from J, leaving 11 bases between. In germline, CDR1 is ENHRY, CDR2 SYGVKD. This CDR3 spans 14 amino acids. CDR3 nucleotides: TGTGCCATCGGGGAGACAAAGAACACCGGGGAGCTGTTTTTT. The encoded protein is CAIGETKNTGELFF.

This clone is medium-sized by share. The V gene is TRBV2, the J gene TRBJ2-5; 8 bases agree with TRBD2. The CDR3 is 12 residues long. J was trimmed by 5 bases and V by 5 bases; bases with no gene match: 1. Germline assignment: CDR1 SNHLY and CDR2 FYNNEI. The CDR3 nucleotides read TGTGCCAGCAGTACTAGCGGTGAGACCCAGTACTTC. This sequence encodes CASSTSGETQYF.

V is TRBV4-1 and J is TRBJ1-5; D gene ambiguous. V was pared by 3 bases and J by 4 bases, with 10 bases between. The germline gives CDR1 MGHRA, CDR2 YSYEKL. The length of the CDR3 is 14 residues. This CDR3 reads CASSQQQENQPQHF. The CDR3 region has the DNA TGCGCCAGCAGCCAGCAACAAGAAAATCAGCCCCAGCATTTT.

This clone was seen a few times. This chain joins TRBV19 and TRBJ1-5; D is unclear. From germline, CDR1 is LNHDA and CDR2 SQIVND (reference sequence). The CDR3 consists of 15 residues. The ends were cut back, 3 bases at V and 6 bases at J, with 15 bases in the middle. CDR3 loop: CASSMSGNGRQPQHF. The DNA for the CDR3 is TGTGCCAGTAGTATGTCCGGGAATGGGCGTCAGCCCCAGCATTTT.

V gene TRBV7-2 combines with J gene TRBJ2-7; TRBD1 aligns across 7 bases. CDR1 and CDR2 (germline): SGHTA, FQGNSA. The CDR3 is made up of 14 amino acids. The V segment lost 5 bases and the J segment 3 bases; nucleotides outside the gene matches: 7. The CDR3 here is CASSTSGTVYEQYF. CDR3 bases: TGTGCCAGCAGCACATCCGGGACAGTCTACGAGCAGTACTTC.

This clone was seen a single time. The DNA of the CDR3 is TGTGCCAGCAGCCTGCGGTTAGACAGCACCCTAGCCAAAAACATTCAGTACTTC. Its protein product is CASSLRLDSTLAKNIQYF. The chain couples TRBV7-8 to TRBJ2-4; a weak D match, TRBD1 (5 bases). The germline V and J ends were trimmed by 5 bases and 0 bases, with 20 bases remaining between them. CDR1 and CDR2 (germline): SGHVS, FQNEAQ. This CDR3 region has 18 residues.

The rearrangement links TRBV13 to TRBJ2-7, with unresolved D. The V and J ends lost 5 bases and 8 bases respectively, with 10 bases between them. CDR3 length equals 11 residues. The germline V gene has CDR1 PRHDT and CDR2 FYEKMQ (reference sequence). The CDR3 DNA sequence: TGTGCCAGCAGCCCACACGACAAGCAGTACTTC. Amino acids: CASSPHDKQYF.

The gene calls are TRBV29-1 and TRBJ1-1; unclear D gene. Germline CDR1 and CDR2: SQVTM and ANQGSEA. The CDR3 is made up of 13 amino acids. Trimming removed 6 bases at V and 5 bases at J, with 16 bases between. The CDR3: CSVLAGVGTEAFF. The CDR3 DNA follows: TGCAGCGTCCTGGCCGGGGTGGGGACTGAAGCTTTCTTT. Together with reference TRBV29-1 and TRBJ1-1, the CDR3 gives the full variable domain: SAVISQKPSRDICQRGTSLTIQCQVDSQVTMMFWYRQQPGQSLTLIATANQGSEATYESGFVIDKFPISRPNLTFSTLTVSNMSPEDSSIYLCSVLAGVGTEAFFGQGTRLTVV.

This chain links TRBV19 with TRBJ2-7, with 9 bases identical to TRBD2. Trimming removed 3 bases from V and 0 bases from J; junction bases left unmatched: 3. The length of the CDR3 is 15 residues. The germline V gene has CDR1 LNHDA and CDR2 SQIVND (reference sequence). CDR3 amino acids: CASSMGGGDSYEQYF. The CDR3 DNA is TGTGCCAGTAGTATGGGCGGGGGGGACTCCTACGAGCAGTACTTC.

The chain is built from TRBV2 and TRBJ2-1; 7 nucleotides align to TRBD1. V shed 3 bases, J shed 2 bases, and the junction held 4 bases outside the gene matches. In germline, CDR1 is SNHLY, CDR2 FYNNEI. This CDR3 contains 15 residues. The CDR3 loop reads CASSDRDRTYNEQFF. The CDR3 DNA follows: TGTGCCAGCAGTGACCGGGACAGAACCTACAATGAGCAGTTCTTC.

V gene TRBV6-6 combines with J gene TRBJ2-4; D perhaps matches TRBD1 (6 bases). Trimming stripped 9 bases from V and 0 bases from J, with 12 bases between. The CDR3 totals 14 residues. Germline CDR1 is MNHNY and CDR2 is SVGAGI (reference sequence). CDR3 sequence reads: CARNRVTAKNIQYF. In nucleotides, the CDR3 is TGTGCCAGGAACAGGGTAACAGCCAAAAACATTCAGTACTTC.

Here the CDR3 reads CASSDRYNTEAFF. The CDR3, as DNA: TGTGCCAGCAGTGACAGATATAACACTGAAGCTTTCTTT. The V call is TRBV2, the J call TRBJ1-1; D uncertain. This CDR3 region has 13 residues. The V and J ends lost 3 bases and 2 bases respectively, with 7 bases between them. Germline CDR1 is SNHLY and CDR2 is FYNNEI.

This chain uses TRBV6-6 with TRBJ2-1, with 8 bases lining up with TRBD2. CDR3 length: 14 residues. The trim removed 5 bases at V and 8 bases at J, leaving 8 bases unmatched. Germline V gives CDR1 MNHNY, CDR2 SVGAGI (reference sequence). In nucleotides, the CDR3 is TGTGCCAGCAGTACCGGGACTAGGGGCCATGAGCAGTTCTTC. This codes for CASSTGTRGHEQFF.